In this sample, the clone carrying this T cell receptor beta chain turned up a few times. The entry originates in a study of blood T cells in healthy people across ages. Study-level background: Per two T cells, template switching captured roughly one barcoded beta molecule.

Germline lookup yields CDR1 SGDLS and CDR2 YYNGEE. This CDR3 is built from 17 residues. Primed by a sample-barcoded 5' primer and a J-beta primer mix, a second PCR proceeded for roughly 7 to 12 cycles. TCRdb recomputed calls from the 5' RACE reads with MiXCR, one row per CDR3 protein. The sample gives some 850,000 distinct CDR3 sequences, about a quarter of which show up once; around 3% is in the top ten. These same records also appear under a second study, on T cells of mothers and their children. This second report adds: Extracted RNA, in its entirety, went into cDNA synthesis at about 1.6 ug per 15 ul.

The gene calls are TRBV9 and TRBJ2-5; possible D gene TRBD1, 5 bases. The DNA end is more similar to TRBJ2-1, so the J call may be wrong. The clonotype was recovered from a boy younger than 18 in good health. The sequencing input was blood. CDR3 bases: TGTGCCAGCAGCCCTACCCTCGGGCAGGGTTCTAACAATGAGCAGTTCTTC. This translates into CASSPTLGQGSNNEQFF.